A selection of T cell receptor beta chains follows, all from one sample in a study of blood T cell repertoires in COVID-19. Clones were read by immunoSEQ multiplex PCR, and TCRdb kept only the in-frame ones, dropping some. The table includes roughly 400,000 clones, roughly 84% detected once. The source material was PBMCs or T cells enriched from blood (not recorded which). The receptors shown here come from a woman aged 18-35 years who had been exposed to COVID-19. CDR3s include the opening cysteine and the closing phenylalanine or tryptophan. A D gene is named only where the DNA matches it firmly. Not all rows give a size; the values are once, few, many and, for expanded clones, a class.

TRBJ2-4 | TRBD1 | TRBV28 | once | CASSLGQTNIQYF | TGTGCCAGCAGTCTGGGACAGACAAACATTCAGTACTTC
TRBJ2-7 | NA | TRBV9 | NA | CASSVAPQEYSYEQYF | TGTGCCAGCAGCGTAGCCCCCCAGGAATATTCCTACGAGCAGTACTTC
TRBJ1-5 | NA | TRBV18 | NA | CASSPSGFNQPQHF | TGTGCCAGCTCACCAAGCGGATTCAATCAGCCCCAGCATTTT
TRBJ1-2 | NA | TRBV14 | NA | CASSQERSYYGYTF | TGTGCCAGCAGCCAAGAACGGAGCTACTATGGCTACACCTTC
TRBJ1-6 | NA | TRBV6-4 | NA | CASSGQLGSPLHF | TGTGCCAGCAGTGGGCAACTAGGTTCACCCCTCCACTTT
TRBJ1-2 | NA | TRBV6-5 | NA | CASSYEGGSGYTF | TGTGCCAGCAGTTACGAAGGGGGATCTGGCTACACCTTC
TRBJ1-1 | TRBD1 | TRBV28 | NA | CASWDRGIGGTEAFF | TGTGCCAGCTGGGACAGGGGGATTGGTGGGACTGAAGCTTTCTTT
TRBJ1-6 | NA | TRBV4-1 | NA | CASSQDDTQYSPLHF | TGCGCCAGCAGCCAAGATGACACCCAGTATTCACCCCTCCACTTT
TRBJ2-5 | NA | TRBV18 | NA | CASSPPDTQEETQYF | TGTGCCAGCTCACCACCGGACACCCAGGAAGAGACCCAGTACTTC
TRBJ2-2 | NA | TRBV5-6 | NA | CASSFGTNTGELFF | TGTGCCAGCAGCTTCGGGACTAACACCGGGGAGCTGTTTTTT
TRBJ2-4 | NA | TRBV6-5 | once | CASRLDGGAKNIQYF | TGTGCCAGCAGACTAGACGGTGGAGCCAAAAACATTCAGTACTTC
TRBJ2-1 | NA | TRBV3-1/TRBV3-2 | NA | CASSQLRDEQFF | TGTGCCAGCAGCCAATTGCGGGATGAGCAGTTCTTC
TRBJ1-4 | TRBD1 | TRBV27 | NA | CASSKDRDRVEKLFF | TGTGCCAGCAGCAAGGACCGGGACAGGGTTGAAAAACTGTTTTTT
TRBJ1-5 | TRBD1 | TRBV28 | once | CASTDRNQPQHF | TGTGCCAGCACGGACAGGAATCAGCCCCAGCATTTT
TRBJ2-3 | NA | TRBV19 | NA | CASSIDDKLSLYF | TGTGCCAGTAGTATAGATGACAAGCTAAGTCTGTATTTT
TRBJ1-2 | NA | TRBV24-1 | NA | CATSDPGTSGNYGYTF | TGTGCCACCAGTGATCCCGGGACATCTGGGAACTATGGCTACACCTTC
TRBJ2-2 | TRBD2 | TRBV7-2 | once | CASSLGGRGGPGELFF | TGTGCCAGCAGCTTAGGGGGACGGGGGGGCCCCGGGGAGCTGTTTTTT
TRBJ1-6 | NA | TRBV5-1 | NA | CASSLEVPEVSNSPLHF | TGCGCCAGCAGCTTGGAGGTCCCAGAAGTTAGCAATTCACCCCTCCACTTT
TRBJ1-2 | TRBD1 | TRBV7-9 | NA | CASSYSGTANSNYGYTF | TGTGCCAGCAGCTATTCCGGGACAGCAAACTCTAACTATGGCTACACCTTC
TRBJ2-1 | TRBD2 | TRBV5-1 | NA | CASSYLAGGSGEQFF | TGCGCCAGCAGCTATCTAGCGGGAGGTTCAGGGGAGCAGTTCTTC
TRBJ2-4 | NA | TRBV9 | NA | CASSPTQRGALNIQYF | TGTGCCAGCAGCCCAACCCAACGGGGGGCCTTAAACATTCAGTACTTC
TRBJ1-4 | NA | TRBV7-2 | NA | CASSLVSANEKLFF | TGTGCCAGCAGCTTAGTGTCAGCTAATGAAAAACTGTTTTTT
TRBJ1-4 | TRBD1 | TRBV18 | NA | CASYAGTANEKLFF | TGTGCCAGCTATGCCGGGACAGCTAATGAAAAACTGTTTTTT
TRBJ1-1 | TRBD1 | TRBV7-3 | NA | CASSDRTGGLTEAFF | TGTGCCAGCAGCGACAGGACAGGGGGTCTTACTGAAGCTTTCTTT
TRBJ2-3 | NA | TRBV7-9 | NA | CASRGGVGDTQYF | TGTGCCAGCCGTGGGGGCGTAGGAGATACGCAGTATTTT
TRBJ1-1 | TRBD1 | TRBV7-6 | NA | CASSLGTVNTEAFF | TGTGCCAGCAGCCTGGGGACAGTTAACACTGAAGCTTTCTTT
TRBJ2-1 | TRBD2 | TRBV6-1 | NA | CASSEGGSGSGLSSYNEQFF | TGTGCCAGCAGTGAAGGAGGTAGCGGGAGCGGACTGAGCTCCTACAATGAGCAGTTCTTC
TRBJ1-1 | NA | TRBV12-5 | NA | CASAPPAGVNTEAFF | TGTGCTAGTGCCCCCCCCGCAGGGGTGAACACTGAAGCTTTCTTT
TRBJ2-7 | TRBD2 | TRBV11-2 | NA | CASGRTSGYEQYF | TGTGCCAGCGGTAGGACTAGCGGCTACGAGCAGTACTTC
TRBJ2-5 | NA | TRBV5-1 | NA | CASSFFRGGYQETQYF | TGCGCCAGCAGCTTCTTCCGTGGAGGTTACCAAGAGACCCAGTACTTC
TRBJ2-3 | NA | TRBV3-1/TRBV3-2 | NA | CASSQDPHFTDTQYF | TGTGCCAGCAGCCAAGATCCCCATTTCACAGATACGCAGTATTTT
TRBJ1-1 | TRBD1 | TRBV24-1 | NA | CATREQGYTEAFF | TGTGCCACCAGGGAACAGGGGTACACTGAAGCTTTCTTT
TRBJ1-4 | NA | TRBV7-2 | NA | CASSLAGTNEKLFF | TGTGCCAGCAGCTTGGCAGGAACTAATGAAAAACTGTTTTTT
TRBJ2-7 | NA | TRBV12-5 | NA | CASGSHKTTEPTLISYEQYF | TGTGCTAGTGGTTCCCACAAGACGACAGAACCCACCTTGATCTCCTACGAGCAGTACTTC
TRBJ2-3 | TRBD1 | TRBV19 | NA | CASSAGQGTDTQYF | TGTGCCAGTAGTGCCGGACAGGGCACAGATACGCAGTATTTT
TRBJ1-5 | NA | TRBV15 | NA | CATSRGRGNQPQHF | TGTGCCACCAGCAGAGGGCGGGGGAATCAGCCCCAGCATTTT
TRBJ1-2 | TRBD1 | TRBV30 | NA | CAWGTGGPYGYTF | TGTGCCTGGGGGACAGGTGGACCCTATGGCTACACCTTC
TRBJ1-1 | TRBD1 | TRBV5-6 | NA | CASSSLNFRDSIMNTEAFF | TGTGCCAGCAGCTCACTCAACTTCCGGGACAGCATTATGAACACTGAAGCTTTCTTT
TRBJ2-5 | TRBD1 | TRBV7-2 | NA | CASRAGGKETQYF | TGTGCCAGCAGGGCAGGGGGTAAAGAGACCCAGTACTTC
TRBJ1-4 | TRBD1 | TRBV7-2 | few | CASSLVTGNEKLFF | TGTGCCAGCAGCTTAGTGACAGGGAATGAAAAACTGTTTTTT
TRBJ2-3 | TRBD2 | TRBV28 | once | CASSSGLAGGTDTQYF | TGTGCCAGCAGTTCCGGACTAGCGGGAGGCACAGATACGCAGTATTTT
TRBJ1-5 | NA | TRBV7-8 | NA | CASSLVRSDQPQHF | TGTGCCAGCAGCTTAGTTAGAAGCGATCAGCCCCAGCATTTT
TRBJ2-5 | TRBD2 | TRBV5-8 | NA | CASSFSGGPRETQYF | TGTGCCAGCAGCTTTAGCGGGGGCCCTCGGGAGACCCAGTACTTC
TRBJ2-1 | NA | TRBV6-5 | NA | CASRLVDEQFF | TGTGCCAGCAGGCTAGTAGATGAGCAGTTCTTC
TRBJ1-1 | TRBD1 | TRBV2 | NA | CASSENRGGFFF | TGTGCCAGCAGTGAAAACAGGGGCGGTTTTTTCTTT
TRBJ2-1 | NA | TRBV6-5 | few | CASSYDMQGNEQFF | TGTGCCAGCAGTTACGACATGCAGGGCAATGAGCAGTTCTTC
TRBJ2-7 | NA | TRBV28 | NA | CASSLFWYGQYF | TGTGCCAGCAGTTTGTTCTGGTACGGGCAGTACTTC
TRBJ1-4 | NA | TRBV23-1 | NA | CASSQTPRVDEKLFF | TGCGCCAGCAGTCAAACCCCGAGGGTGGATGAAAAACTGTTTTTT
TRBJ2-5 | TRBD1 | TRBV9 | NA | CASSPTSGTGYMIETQYF | TGTGCCAGCAGCCCCACCTCCGGGACAGGCTATATGATCGAGACCCAGTACTTC
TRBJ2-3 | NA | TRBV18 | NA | CASSQGQRPDTQYF | TGTGCCAGCTCACAAGGACAGCGACCAGATACGCAGTATTTT
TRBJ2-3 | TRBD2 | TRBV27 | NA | CASSLSGLAGAFSTDTQYF | TGTGCCAGCAGTTTATCTGGGCTAGCGGGAGCGTTTAGCACAGATACGCAGTATTTT
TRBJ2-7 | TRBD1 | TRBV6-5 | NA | CASSSGGTGGYEQYF | TGTGCCAGCAGTTCCGGGGGGACAGGGGGCTACGAGCAGTACTTC
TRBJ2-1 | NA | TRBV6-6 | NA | CASRETSFNEQFF | TGTGCCAGCAGGGAAACTAGCTTCAATGAGCAGTTCTTC
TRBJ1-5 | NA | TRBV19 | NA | CASSIETGGGSWYQPQHF | TGTGCCAGTAGTATAGAAACCGGCGGAGGGTCGTGGTATCAGCCCCAGCATTTT
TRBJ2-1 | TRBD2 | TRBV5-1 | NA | CASSPGLDNEQFF | TGCGCCAGCAGCCCCGGACTAGACAATGAGCAGTTCTTC
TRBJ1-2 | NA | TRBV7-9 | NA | CASSPGETYGYTF | TGTGCCAGCAGCCCTGGGGAGACCTATGGCTACACCTTC
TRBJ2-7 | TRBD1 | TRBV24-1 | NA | CATSDFLQGRGHEQYF | TGTGCCACCAGTGATTTTCTACAGGGGCGAGGGCACGAGCAGTACTTC